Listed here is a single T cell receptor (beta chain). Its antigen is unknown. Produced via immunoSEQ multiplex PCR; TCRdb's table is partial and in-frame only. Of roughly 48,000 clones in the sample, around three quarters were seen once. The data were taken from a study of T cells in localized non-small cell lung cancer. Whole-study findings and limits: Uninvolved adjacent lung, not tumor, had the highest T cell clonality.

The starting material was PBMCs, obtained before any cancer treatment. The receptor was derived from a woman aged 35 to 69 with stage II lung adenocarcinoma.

The CDR3 is CASSGGAGQPQHF. DNA for the CDR3: TGTGCCAGCAGTGGGGGGGCCGGGCAGCCCCAGCATTTT. The J gene is TRBJ1-5, the V gene TRBV7-6; D might be TRBD1 (6 bases). The CDR3 runs 13 residues. The ends were cut back, 6 bases at V and 7 bases at J, with 13 bases in the middle. The germline V gene has CDR1 SGHVS and CDR2 FNYEAQ.